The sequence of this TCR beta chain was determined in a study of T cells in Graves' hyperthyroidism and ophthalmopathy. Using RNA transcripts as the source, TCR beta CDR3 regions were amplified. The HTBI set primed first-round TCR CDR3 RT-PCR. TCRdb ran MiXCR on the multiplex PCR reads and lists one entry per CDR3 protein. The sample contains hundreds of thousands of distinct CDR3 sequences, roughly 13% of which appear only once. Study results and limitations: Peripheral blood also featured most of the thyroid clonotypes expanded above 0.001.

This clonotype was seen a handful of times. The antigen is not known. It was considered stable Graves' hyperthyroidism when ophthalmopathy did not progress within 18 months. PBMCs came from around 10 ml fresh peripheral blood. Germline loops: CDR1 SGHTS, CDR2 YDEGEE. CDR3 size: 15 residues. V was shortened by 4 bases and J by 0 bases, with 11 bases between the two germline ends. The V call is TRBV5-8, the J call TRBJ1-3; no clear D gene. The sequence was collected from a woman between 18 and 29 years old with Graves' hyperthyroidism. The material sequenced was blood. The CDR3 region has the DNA TGTGCCAGCAGCCCCCCCCCGAGCTCTGGAAACACCATATATTTT. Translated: CASSPPPSSGNTIYF.